Listed below are T cell receptor beta chains from one sample, sequenced in a study of T cell responses to AZD1222 COVID-19 vaccine. The table came from immunoSEQ multiplex PCR; TCRdb's copy has only in-frame clones and leaves some out. This sample has around 130,000 clones; about 93% occur once, and the top ten carry 5% to 5.5%. The sequencing used peripheral blood, collected on day 0 of AZD1222 vaccination. These TCRs come from an adult in good health. CDR3s include the opening cysteine and the closing phenylalanine or tryptophan. The D gene is left open where the match is weak. Clone sizes are given selectively: once, few, many, or a class where the clone is expanded.

TRBJ2-7	TRBD1	TRBV6-5	14	.	TGTGCCAGCTTAGCCCGGGACAGGGGCCACGAGCAGTACTTC	CASLARDRGHEQYF
TRBJ1-2	TRBD1	TRBV5-6	13	.	TGTGCCAGCAGCTTGTCACAGGGGTATGGCTACACCTTC	CASSLSQGYGYTF
TRBJ1-2	.	TRBV5-5	14	.	TGTGCCAGCAGCCTAGACAGGTGGAACTATGGCTACACCTTC	CASSLDRWNYGYTF
TRBJ2-7	.	TRBV5-1	15	.	TGCGCCAGCAGCTTGGGGGGGCAGTACTCCTACGAGCAGTACTTC	CASSLGGQYSYEQYF
TRBJ2-7	.	TRBV5-1	17	.	TGCGCCAGCAGCTTGGCCCCGGGGTCCCCCAGTTACTACGAGCAGTACTTC	CASSLAPGSPSYYEQYF
TRBJ2-7	.	TRBV6-1	13	.	TGTGCCAGCAGTGAAAGTCTGAGGGCCGAGCAGTACTTC	CASSESLRAEQYF
TRBJ1-5	.	TRBV9	15	.	TGTGCCAGCAGCCAGACCGGGTATAGCAATCAGCCCCAGCATTTT	CASSQTGYSNQPQHF
TRBJ1-1	TRBD1	TRBV7-8	14	.	TGTGCCAGCAGCTCACAGGGGGTGAGGACTGAAGCTTTCTTT	CASSSQGVRTEAFF
TRBJ1-5	.	TRBV27	16	.	TGTGCCAGCAGTCCGCGGGGAGGGGTCGACAATCAGCCCCAGCATTTT	CASSPRGGVDNQPQHF
TRBJ2-7	.	TRBV19	13	.	TGTGCCAGTAGTCGGAGCCTCTCCTACGAGCAGTACTTC	CASSRSLSYEQYF
TRBJ2-1	TRBD1	TRBV5-1	14	.	TGCGCCAGCAGCGAAGGACAGGGGTACAATGAGCAGTTCTTC	CASSEGQGYNEQFF
TRBJ2-7	TRBD1	TRBV27	13	.	TGTGCCAGCAGACCGACAGGGAGAGGAGAGCAGTACTTC	CASRPTGRGEQYF
TRBJ2-2	.	TRBV7-3	16	.	TGTGCCAGCAGCTTATTTACAGGGACGAACACCGGGGAGCTGTTTTTT	CASSLFTGTNTGELFF
TRBJ2-1	.	TRBV9	13	once	TGTGCCAGCAGCGTAGGGCAGTTCAATGAGCAGTTCTTC	CASSVGQFNEQFF
TRBJ2-3	TRBD2	TRBV2	14	.	TGTGCCGTTAGCGGGAGTCGGGGCACAGATACGCAGTATTTT	CAVSGSRGTDTQYF
TRBJ1-6	.	TRBV5-1	14	few	TGCGCCAGCAGCTTGGAAACAGGGAATTCACCCCTCCACTTT	CASSLETGNSPLHF
TRBJ2-7	TRBD1	TRBV5-1	15	.	TGCGCCAGCAGCTCACCCGGGACAGGGGGTTACGAGCAGTACTTC	CASSSPGTGGYEQYF
TRBJ2-7	.	TRBV6-5	15	.	TGTGCCAGCAGTTACTACAGGGATCCCTCCTACGAGCAGTACTTC	CASSYYRDPSYEQYF
TRBJ2-1	.	TRBV18	18	once	TGTGCCAGCTCACCAAAAGATCCCGTTACAAAGTTTTTGAATGAGCAGTTCTTC	CASSPKDPVTKFLNEQFF
TRBJ2-7	TRBD2	TRBV19	13	.	TGTGCCAGTGGGTTGAGCGGGAGTTACGAGCAGTACTTC	CASGLSGSYEQYF
TRBJ1-5	.	TRBV5-6	14	.	TGTGCCAGCAGCTTGGGCGGTTACAATCAGCCCCAGCATTTT	CASSLGGYNQPQHF
TRBJ2-7	TRBD2	TRBV18	14	.	TGTGCCAGCGCCCGACTAGCGGGGCTAAACGAGCAGTACTTC	CASARLAGLNEQYF
TRBJ2-1	TRBD2	TRBV5-1	21	.	TGCGCCAGCAGCTTAGAACTGCCGGGACTAGCGGGATCGGGCTCCTACAATGAGCAGTTCTTC	CASSLELPGLAGSGSYNEQFF
TRBJ1-5	TRBD1	TRBV19	18	.	TGTGCCAGTAGGCGGACAGGGAGTAAACCAAATAGCAATCAGCCCCAGCATTTT	CASRRTGSKPNSNQPQHF
TRBJ1-1	.	TRBV27	16	.	TGTGCCAGCAGTCTCACCCCTTCAGGTGTGGACACTGAAGCTTTCTTT	CASSLTPSGVDTEAFF
TRBJ1-3	.	TRBV20-1	11	.	TGCAGTGCTAGAGGCGGGAACACCATATATTTT	CSARGGNTIYF